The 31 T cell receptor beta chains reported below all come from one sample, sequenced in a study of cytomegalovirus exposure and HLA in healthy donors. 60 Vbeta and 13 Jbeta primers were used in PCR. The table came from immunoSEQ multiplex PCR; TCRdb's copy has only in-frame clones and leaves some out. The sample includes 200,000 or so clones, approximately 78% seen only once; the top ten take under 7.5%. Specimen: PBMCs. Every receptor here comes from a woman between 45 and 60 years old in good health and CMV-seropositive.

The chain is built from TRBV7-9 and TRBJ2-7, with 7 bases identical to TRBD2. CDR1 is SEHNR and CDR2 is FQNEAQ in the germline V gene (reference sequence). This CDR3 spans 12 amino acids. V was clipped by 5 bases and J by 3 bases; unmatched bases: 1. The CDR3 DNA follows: TGTGCCAGCAGCCGGGGGGACTACGAGCAGTACTTC. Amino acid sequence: CASSRGDYEQYF. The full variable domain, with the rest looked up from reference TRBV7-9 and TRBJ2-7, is DTGVSQNPRHKITKRGQNVTFRCDPISEHNRLYWYRQTLGQGPEFLTYFQNEAQLEKSRLLSDRFSAERPKGSFSTLEIQRTEQGDSAMYLCASSRGDYEQYFGPGTRLTVT.

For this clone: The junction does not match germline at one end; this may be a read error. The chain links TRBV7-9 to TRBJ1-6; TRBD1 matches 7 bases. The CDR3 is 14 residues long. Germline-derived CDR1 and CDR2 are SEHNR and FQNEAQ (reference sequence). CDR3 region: CSSSLRDSNSPLHF. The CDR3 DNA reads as TGTTCCAGCAGCTTACGGGACAGTAATTCACCCCTCCACTTT.

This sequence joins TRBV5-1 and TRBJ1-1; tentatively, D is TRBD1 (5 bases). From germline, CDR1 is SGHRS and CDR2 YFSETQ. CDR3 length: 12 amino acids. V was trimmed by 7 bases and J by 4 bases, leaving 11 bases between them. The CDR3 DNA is TGCGCCAGCGGCGGGGGATCCACTGAAGCTTTCTTT. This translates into CASGGGSTEAFF.

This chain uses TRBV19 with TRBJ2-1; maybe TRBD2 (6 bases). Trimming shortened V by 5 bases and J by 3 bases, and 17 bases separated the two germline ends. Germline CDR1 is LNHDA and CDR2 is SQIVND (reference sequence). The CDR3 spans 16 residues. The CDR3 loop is CASSSQPGLVYNEQFF. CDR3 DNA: TGTGCCAGTAGTTCTCAACCGGGACTTGTCTACAATGAGCAGTTCTTC.

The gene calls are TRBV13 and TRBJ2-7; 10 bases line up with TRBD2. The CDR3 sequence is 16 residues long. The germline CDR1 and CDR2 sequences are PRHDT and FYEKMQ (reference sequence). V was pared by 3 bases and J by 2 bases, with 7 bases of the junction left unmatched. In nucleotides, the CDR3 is TGTGCCAGCAGCTTTTTAGCGGGAGGCCGAACCTACGAGCAGTACTTC. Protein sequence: CASSFLAGGRTYEQYF.

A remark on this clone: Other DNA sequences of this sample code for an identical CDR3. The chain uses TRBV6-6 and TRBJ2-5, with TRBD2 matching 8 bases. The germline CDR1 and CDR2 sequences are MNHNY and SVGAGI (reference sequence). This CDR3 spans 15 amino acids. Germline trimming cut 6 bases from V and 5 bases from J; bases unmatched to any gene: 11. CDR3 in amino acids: CASRLLADAQETQYF. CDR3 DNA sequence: TGTGCCAGCAGATTACTAGCGGACGCTCAGGAGACCCAGTACTTC.

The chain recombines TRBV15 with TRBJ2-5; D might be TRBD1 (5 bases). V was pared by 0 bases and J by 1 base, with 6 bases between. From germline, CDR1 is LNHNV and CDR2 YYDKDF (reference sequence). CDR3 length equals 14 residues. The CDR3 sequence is CATSRDRAQETQYF. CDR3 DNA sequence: TGTGCCACCAGCAGAGACAGGGCCCAAGAGACCCAGTACTTC.

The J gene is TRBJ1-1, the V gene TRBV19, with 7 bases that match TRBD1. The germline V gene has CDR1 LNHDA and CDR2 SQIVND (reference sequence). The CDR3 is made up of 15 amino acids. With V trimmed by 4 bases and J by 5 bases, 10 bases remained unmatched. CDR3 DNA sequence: TGTGCCAGTAGTACCCGATCGACAGGGACTACTGAAGCTTTCTTT. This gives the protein CASSTRSTGTTEAFF.

DNA for the CDR3: TGTGCCAGCAGTTTAAGGGGCCTAAGGAGCAATCAGCCCCAGCATTTT. Translating gives CASSLRGLRSNQPQHF. V gene TRBV28 combines with J gene TRBJ1-5, with D perhaps matching TRBD1 (5 bases). The ends were cut back, 2 bases at V and 1 base at J, with 12 bases in the middle. Germline assignment: CDR1 MDHEN and CDR2 SYDVKM. The CDR3 has 16 residues.

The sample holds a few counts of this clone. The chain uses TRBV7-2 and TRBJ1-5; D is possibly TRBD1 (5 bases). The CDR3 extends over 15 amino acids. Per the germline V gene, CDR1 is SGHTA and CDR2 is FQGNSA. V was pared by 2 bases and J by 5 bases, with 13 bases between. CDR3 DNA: TGTGCCAGCAGCTTAACTGGGGCTAGGGATCAGCCCCAGCATTTT. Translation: CASSLTGARDQPQHF.

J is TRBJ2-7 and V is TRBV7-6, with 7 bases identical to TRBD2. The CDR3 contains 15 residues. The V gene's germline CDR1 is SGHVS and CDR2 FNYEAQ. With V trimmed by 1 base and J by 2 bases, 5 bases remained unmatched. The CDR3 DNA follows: TGTGCCAGCAGCTTAGGCCTAGCGGCTACCTACGAGCAGTACTTC. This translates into CASSLGLAATYEQYF.

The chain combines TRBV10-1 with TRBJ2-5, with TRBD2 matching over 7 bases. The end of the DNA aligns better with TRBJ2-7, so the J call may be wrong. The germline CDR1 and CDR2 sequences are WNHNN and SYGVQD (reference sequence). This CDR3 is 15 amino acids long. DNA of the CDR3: TGCGCCAGCAGTGAAGCGGGGCCGAACCGCTACGAGCAGTACTTC. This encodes CASSEAGPNRYEQYF.

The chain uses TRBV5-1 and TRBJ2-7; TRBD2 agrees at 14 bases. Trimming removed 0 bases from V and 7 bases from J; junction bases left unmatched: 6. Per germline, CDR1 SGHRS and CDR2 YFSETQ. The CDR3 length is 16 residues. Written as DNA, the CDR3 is TGCGCCAGCAGCTTGGAGGGACTAGCGGGAGTAGGAGAGCAGTACTTC. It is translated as CASSLEGLAGVGEQYF.

CDR3 nucleotide sequence: TGTGCCAGCAGCAGACAGGGTGGCTCCTACGAGCAGTACTTC. This gives the protein CASSRQGGSYEQYF. This chain connects TRBV5-4 to TRBJ2-7; TRBD1 agrees at 7 bases. Trimming at V came to 4 bases and at J to 0 bases, leaving 4 bases not matched to a gene. CDR3 size: 14 residues. Per germline, CDR1 SGHNT and CDR2 YYREEE (reference sequence).

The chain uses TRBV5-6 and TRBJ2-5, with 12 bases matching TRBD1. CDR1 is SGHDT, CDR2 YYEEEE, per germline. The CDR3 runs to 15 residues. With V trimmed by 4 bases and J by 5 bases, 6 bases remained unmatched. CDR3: CASSGGTGGLETQYF. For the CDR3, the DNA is TGTGCCAGCAGCGGAGGGACAGGGGGCTTGGAGACCCAGTACTTC.

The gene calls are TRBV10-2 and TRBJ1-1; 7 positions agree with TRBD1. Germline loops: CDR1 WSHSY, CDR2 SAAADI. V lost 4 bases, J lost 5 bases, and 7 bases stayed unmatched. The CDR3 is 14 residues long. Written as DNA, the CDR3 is TGCGCCAGCAGTGTAGGGGGCTCGGGAACTGAAGCTTTCTTT. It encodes CASSVGGSGTEAFF.

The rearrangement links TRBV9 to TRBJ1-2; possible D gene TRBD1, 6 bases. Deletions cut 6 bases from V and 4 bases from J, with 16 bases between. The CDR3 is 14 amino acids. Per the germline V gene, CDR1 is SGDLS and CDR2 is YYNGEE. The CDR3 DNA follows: TGTGCCAGCACGGCGACCGGGGGGCCCTATGGCTACACCTTC. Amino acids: CASTATGGPYGYTF.

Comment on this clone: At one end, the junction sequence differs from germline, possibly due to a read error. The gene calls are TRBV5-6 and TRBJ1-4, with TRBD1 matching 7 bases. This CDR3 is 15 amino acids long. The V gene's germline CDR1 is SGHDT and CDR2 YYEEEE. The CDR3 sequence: CASGLRQGANEKLFF. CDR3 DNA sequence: TGTGCCAGCGGCTTGAGGCAGGGGGCTAATGAAAAACTGTTTTTT.

The CDR3 DNA reads TGCGCCAGCAGCACACAGGGGGCGGACTATGGCTACACCTTC. Encoded protein: CASSTQGADYGYTF. The gene calls are TRBV5-1 and TRBJ1-2, with TRBD1 identical over 9 bases. The CDR3 loop spans 14 amino acids. The germline CDR1 and CDR2 sequences are SGHRS and YFSETQ. The ends lost 4 bases at V and 3 bases at J; junction bases unmatched: 4.

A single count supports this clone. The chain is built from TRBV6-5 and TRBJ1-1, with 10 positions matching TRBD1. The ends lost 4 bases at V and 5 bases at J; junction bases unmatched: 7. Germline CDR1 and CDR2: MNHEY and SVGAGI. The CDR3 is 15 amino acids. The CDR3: CASSSPGTGVTEAFF. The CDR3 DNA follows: TGTGCCAGCAGTTCACCCGGGACAGGGGTAACTGAAGCTTTCTTT.

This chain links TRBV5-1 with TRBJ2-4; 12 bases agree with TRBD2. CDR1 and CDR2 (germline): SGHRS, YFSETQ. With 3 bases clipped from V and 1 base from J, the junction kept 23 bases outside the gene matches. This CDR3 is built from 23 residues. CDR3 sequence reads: CASSSSRKTSGSPSSGAKNIQYF. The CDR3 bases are TGCGCCAGCAGCTCCAGTAGGAAGACTAGCGGGAGTCCCTCCAGTGGGGCCAAAAACATTCAGTACTTC.

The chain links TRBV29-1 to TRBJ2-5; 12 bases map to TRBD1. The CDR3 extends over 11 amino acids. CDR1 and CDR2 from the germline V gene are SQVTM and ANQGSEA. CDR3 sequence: CGGQGAKTQYF. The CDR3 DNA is TGCGGGGGACAGGGGGCGAAGACCCAGTACTTC.

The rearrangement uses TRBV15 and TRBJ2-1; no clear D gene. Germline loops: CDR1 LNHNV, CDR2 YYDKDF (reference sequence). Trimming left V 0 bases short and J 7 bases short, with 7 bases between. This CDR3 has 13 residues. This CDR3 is CATSRDGGNEQFF. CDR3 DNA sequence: TGTGCCACCAGCAGAGACGGCGGTAATGAGCAGTTCTTC.

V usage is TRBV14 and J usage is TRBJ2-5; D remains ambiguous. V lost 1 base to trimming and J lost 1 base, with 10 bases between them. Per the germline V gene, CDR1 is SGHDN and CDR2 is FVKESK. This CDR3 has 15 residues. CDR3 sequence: CASSQVSPIQETQYF. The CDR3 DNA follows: TGTGCCAGCAGCCAAGTGAGTCCGATCCAAGAGACCCAGTACTTC.

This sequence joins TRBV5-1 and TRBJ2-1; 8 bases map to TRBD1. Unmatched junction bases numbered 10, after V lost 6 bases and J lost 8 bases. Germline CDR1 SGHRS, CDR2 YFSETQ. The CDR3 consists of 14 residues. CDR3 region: CASNPRPTGDEQFF. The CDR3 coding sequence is TGCGCCAGCAACCCAAGGCCGACAGGGGATGAGCAGTTCTTC.

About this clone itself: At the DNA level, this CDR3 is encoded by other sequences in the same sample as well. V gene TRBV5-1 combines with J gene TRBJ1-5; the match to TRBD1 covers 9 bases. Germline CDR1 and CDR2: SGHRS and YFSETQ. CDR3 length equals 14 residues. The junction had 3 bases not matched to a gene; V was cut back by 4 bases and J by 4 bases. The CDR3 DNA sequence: TGCGCCAGCAGCCTCGGGACAGGGAATCAGCCCCAGCATTTT. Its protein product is CASSLGTGNQPQHF.

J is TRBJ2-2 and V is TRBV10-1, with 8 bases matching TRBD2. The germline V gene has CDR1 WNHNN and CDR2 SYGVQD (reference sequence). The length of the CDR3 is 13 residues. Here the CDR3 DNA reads TGCGCGGGGACTAGGCCTACCGCCGGGGAGCTGTTTTTT. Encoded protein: CAGTRPTAGELFF.

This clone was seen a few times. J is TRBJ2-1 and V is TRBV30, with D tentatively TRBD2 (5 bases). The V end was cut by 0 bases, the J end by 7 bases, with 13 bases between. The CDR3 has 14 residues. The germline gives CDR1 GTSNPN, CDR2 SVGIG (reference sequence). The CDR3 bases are TGTGCCTGGAGTGTACCAGCGGTGGGTAATGAGCAGTTCTTC. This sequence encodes CAWSVPAVGNEQFF.

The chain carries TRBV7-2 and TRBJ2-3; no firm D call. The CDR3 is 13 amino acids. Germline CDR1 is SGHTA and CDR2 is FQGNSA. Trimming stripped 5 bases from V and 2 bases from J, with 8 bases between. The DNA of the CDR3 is TGTGCCAGCAGCCCGCACACCACAGATACGCAGTATTTT. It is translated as CASSPHTTDTQYF.

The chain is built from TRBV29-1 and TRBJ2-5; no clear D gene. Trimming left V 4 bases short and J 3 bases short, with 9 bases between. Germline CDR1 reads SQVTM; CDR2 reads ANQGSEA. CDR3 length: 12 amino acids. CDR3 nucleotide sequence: TGCAGCGTTGTGGCACCTGAAGAGACCCAGTACTTC. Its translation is CSVVAPEETQYF.

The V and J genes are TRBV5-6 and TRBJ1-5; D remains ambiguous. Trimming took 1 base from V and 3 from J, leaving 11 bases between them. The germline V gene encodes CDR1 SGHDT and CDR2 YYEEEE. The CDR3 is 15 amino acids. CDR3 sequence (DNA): TGTGCCAGCAGCTTGCGGGGAGGGATCAATCAGCCCCAGCATTTT. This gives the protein CASSLRGGINQPQHF.